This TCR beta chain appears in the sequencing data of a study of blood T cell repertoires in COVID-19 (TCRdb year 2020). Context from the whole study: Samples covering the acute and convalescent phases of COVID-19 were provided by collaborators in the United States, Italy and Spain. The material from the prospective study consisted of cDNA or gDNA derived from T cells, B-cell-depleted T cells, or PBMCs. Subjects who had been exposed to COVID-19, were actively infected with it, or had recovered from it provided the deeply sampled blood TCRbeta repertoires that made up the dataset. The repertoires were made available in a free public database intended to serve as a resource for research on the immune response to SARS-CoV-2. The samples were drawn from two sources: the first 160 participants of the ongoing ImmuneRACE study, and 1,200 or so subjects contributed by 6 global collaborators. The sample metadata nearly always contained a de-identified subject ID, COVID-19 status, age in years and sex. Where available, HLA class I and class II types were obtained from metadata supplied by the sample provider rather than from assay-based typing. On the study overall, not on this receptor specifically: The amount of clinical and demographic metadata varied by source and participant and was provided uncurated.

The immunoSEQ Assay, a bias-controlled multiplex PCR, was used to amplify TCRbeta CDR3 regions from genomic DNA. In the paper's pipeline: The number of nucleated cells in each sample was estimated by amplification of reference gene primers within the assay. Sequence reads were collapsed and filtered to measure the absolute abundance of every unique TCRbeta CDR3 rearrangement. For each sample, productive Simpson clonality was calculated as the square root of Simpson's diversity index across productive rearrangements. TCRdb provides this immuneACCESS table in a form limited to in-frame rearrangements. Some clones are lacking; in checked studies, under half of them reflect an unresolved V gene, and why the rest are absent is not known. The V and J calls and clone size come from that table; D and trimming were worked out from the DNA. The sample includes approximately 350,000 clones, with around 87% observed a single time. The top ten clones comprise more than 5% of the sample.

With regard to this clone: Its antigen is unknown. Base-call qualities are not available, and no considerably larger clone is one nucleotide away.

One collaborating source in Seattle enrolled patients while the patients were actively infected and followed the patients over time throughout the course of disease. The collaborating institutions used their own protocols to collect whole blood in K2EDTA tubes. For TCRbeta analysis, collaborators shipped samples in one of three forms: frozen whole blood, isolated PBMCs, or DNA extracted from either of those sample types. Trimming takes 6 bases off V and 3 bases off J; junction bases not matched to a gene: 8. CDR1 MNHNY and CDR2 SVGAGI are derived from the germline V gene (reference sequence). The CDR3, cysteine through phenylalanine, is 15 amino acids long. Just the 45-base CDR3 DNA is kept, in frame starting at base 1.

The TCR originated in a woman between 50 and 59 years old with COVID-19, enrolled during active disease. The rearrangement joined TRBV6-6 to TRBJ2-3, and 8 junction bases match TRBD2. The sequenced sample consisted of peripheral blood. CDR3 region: CASRKSGSRTDTQYF. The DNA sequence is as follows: TGTGCCAGCAGAAAGAGCGGGAGTCGGACAGATACGCAGTATTTT.